This TCR beta chain was obtained from a study of PD-L1 blockade in urothelial cancer. Study as a whole: Timepoints chosen for blood analysis were 3 weeks (second dose) and 6 weeks after treatment start. The median T cell count in blood samples was approximately 140,000.

Of note for this clone: Its specificity is unknown.

Profiling relied on immunoSEQ multiplex PCR, and the TCRdb table lists in-frame clones only, not all of them. Found here are roughly 45,000 clones, around 84% of them singletons; the top ten hold about 16%. The study, taken as a whole, reports: In blood sampled pretreatment, TCR clonality below the median predicted better survival.

Sample time point: pretreatment peripheral blood. Patient sample counts ranged from 1 to 8, pretreatment and on-treatment. The germline V gene has CDR1 GTSNPN and CDR2 SVGIG (reference sequence). This CDR3 comprises 15 residues. V gave up 4 bases and J gave up 0 bases, with 12 bases separating them. Here the sequenced sample was PBMCs, taken around atezolizumab (anti-PD-L1) treatment. This chain connects TRBV30 to TRBJ2-2; D is perhaps TRBD1 (6 bases). The TCR sequence derives from a man aged 60-69 years with urothelial cancer. The CDR3 spells CAWTHKGANTGELFF. The CDR3 nucleotides are TGTGCCTGGACCCACAAGGGGGCGAACACCGGGGAGCTGTTTTTT.